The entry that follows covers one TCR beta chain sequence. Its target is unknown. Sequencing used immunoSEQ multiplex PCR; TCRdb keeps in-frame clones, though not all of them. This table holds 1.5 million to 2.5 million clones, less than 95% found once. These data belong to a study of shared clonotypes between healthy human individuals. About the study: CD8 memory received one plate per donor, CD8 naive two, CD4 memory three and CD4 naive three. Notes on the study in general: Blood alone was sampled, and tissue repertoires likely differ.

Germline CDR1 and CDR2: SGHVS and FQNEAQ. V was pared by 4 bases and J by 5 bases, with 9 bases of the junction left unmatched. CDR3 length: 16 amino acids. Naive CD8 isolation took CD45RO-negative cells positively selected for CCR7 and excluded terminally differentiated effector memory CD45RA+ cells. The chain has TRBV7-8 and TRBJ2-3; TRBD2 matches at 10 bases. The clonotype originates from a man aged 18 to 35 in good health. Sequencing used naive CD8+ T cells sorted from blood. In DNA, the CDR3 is TGTGCCAGCAGCTCGGGTCTAGCGGGAGTGTTAGATACGCAGTATTTT. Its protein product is CASSSGLAGVLDTQYF. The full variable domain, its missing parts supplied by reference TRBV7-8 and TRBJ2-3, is GAGVSQSPRYKVAKRGQDVALRCDPISGHVSLFWYQQALGQGPEFLTYFQNEAQLDKSGLPSDRFFAERPEGSVSTLKIQRTQQEDSAVYLCASSSGLAGVLDTQYFGPGTRLTVL.